Below, one T cell receptor (beta chain) is given with its context. Its antigen specificity is not known. CDR1 SGHRS and CDR2 YFSETQ are derived from the germline V gene. The CDR3 runs 16 amino acids, cysteine and phenylalanine included. The entry carries no DNA sequence. These data belong to a study of T cells expressing NK-cell markers (TCRdb year 2020). As for the study more broadly: Three sorted T-cell subsets (CD3+CD56+NKG2C+, CD3+CD56+NKG2C- and CD3+CD56-NKG2C+) from 7 to 9 donors had their TCR beta-chain repertoires profiled. Illumina HiSeq 2000/2500, MiSeq or NextSeq was used to sequence libraries as 2 x 150 bp reads. The study sequenced eight donors, all healthy volunteers chosen at random: three men and five women. Among the eight sequenced donors, only one was HCMV-seronegative, while the other seven were HCMV-seropositive.

What the authors observed across the whole study: Those dominant clonotypes were again the most abundant among CD3+CD56-NKG2C+ cells in several donors, at about 28.3-65%. Whether the expanded NKG2C-expressing T cell clones were specific for HCMV antigens was left unclear. In over 5 donors, the dominant CD3+CD56+NKG2C+ clonotypes were among the top 10 CD8+ clonotypes and accounted for about 1.0-7.5% of CD8+ T cells.

Sequencing was performed on an Illumina HiSeq 2000. TCR beta cDNA libraries were made by 5'RACE template switching that added a universal primer site and unique molecular identifiers. cDNA synthesis was primed from the TCR beta constant segment, followed by two successive PCR amplification steps. For the original study's pipeline: MIGEC was used to demultiplex reads and group the reads by UMI, and MiTCR was used to assemble and quantify clonotypes. To exclude erroneous sequences, any TCR cDNA sequence not supported by at least two reads was discarded. The tcR package was used for downstream repertoire analysis, with clonotypes matched between fractions based on CDR3 nucleotide sequence plus V segment. VDJmatch was used to annotate antigen specificity against VDJdb, with one amino acid substitution allowed in CDR3. The reads, reprocessed by TCRdb, yield one row per CDR3 protein sequence and no DNA. In this record, the V and J calls reflect TCRdb's handling and not the investigators' own analysis. The table of this sample itemizes 120,000 to 150,000 distinct CDR3 sequences. Approximately 12% of the sample is in the top ten clones.

To determine HCMV serostatus, a commercial ELISA kit was used to detect HCMV-specific IgG in serum. Peripheral blood mononuclear cells were isolated from blood by Ficoll density gradient centrifugation. Sequencing was carried out using blood T cells: a sorted CD56 or NKG2C T cell subset, CD4+ or CD8+ T cells, or bulk PBMC T cells (not recorded which). This sequence uses TRBV5-1 and TRBJ1-2; TCRdb calls TRBD1, which cannot be checked without DNA. The sequence was collected from a man younger than 35 in good health. Donor details come from another sample of the same person, matched by shared clones. The CDR3 in this case is CASSLGQGGLNYGYTF.